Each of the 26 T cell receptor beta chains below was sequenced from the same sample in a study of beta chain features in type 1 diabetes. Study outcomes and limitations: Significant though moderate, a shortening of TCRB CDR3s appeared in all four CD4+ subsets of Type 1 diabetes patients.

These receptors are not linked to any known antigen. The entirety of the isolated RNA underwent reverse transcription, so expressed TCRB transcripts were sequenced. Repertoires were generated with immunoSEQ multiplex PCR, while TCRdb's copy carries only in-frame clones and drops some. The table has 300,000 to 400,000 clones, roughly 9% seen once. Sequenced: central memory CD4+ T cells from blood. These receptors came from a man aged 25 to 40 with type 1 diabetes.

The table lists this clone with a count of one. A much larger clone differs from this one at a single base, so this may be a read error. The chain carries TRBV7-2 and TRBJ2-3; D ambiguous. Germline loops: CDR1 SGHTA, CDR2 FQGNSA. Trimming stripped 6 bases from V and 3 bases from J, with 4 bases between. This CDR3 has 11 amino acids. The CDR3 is CASSQTDTQYF. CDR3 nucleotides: TGTGCCAGCAGTCAAACAGATACGCAGTATTTT. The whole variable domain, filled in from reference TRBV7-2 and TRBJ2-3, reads GAGVSQSPSNKVTEKGKDVELRCDPISGHTALYWYRQSLGQGLEFLIYFQGNSAPDKSGLPSDRFSAERTGGSVSTLTIQRTQQEDSAVYLCASSQTDTQYFGPGTRLTVL.

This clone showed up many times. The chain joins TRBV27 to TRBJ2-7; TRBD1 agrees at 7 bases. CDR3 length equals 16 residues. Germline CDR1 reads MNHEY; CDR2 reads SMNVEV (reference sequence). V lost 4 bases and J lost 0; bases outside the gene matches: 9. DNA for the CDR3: TGTGCCAGCAGTTCCTTCGGGACAGAGCTCTCCTACGAGCAGTACTTC. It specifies CASSSFGTELSYEQYF.

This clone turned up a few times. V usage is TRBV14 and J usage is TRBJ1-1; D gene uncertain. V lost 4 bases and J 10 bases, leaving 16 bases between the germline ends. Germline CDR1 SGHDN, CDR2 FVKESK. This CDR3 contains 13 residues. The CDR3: CASSLVVRNIAFF. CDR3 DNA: TGTGCCAGCAGCCTAGTGGTCAGGAACATAGCTTTCTTT.

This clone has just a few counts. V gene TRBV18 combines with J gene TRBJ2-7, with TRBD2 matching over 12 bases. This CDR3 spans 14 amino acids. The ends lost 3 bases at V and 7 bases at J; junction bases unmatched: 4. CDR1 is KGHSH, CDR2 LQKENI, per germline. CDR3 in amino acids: CASSPPGLAGEQYF. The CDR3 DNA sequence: TGTGCCAGCTCACCGCCGGGACTAGCGGGTGAGCAGTACTTC.

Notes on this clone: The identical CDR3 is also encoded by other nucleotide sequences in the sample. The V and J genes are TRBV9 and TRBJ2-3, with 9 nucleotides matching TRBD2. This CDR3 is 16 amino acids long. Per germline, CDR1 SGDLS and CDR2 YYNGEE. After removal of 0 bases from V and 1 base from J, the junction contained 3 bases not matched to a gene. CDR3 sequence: CASSVGLAGGTDTQYF. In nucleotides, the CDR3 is TGTGCCAGCAGCGTAGGGTTAGCGGGGGGCACAGATACGCAGTATTTT.

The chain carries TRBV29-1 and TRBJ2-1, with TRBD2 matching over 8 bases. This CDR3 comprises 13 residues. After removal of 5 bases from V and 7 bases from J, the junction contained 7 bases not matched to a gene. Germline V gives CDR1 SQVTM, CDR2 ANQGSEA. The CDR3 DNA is TGCAGCGTTATAGCGGGGCTAGGGAATGAGCAGTTCTTC. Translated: CSVIAGLGNEQFF.

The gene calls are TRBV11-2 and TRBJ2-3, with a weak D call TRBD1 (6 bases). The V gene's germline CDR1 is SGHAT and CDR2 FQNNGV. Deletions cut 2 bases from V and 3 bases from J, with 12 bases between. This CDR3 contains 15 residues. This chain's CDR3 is CASSLLGQHTDTQYF. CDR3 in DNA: TGTGCCAGCAGCTTATTAGGACAGCATACAGATACGCAGTATTTT.

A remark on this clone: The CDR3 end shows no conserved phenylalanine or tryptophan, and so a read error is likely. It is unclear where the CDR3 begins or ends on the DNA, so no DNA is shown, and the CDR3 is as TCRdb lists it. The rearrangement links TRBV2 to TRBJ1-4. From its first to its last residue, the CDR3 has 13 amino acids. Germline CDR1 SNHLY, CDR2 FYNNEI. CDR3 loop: CAQKWIPSPGCWL.

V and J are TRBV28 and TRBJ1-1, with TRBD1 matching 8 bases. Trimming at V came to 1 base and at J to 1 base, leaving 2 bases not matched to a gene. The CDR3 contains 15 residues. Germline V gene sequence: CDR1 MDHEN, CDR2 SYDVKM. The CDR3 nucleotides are TGTGCCAGCAGTTTATTCGGACAGGGGAACACTGAAGCTTTCTTT. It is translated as CASSLFGQGNTEAFF.

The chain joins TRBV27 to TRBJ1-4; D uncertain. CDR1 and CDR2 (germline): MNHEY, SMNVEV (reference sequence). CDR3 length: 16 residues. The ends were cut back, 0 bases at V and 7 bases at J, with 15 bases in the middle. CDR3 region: CASSLSNGVGGEKLFF. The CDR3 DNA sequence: TGTGCCAGCAGTTTATCGAACGGCGTGGGTGGTGAAAAACTGTTTTTT.

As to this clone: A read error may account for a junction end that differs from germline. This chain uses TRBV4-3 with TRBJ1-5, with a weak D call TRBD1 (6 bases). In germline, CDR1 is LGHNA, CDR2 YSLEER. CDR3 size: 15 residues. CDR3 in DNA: TGCGCCAGCAGGGTGGACAGAGGCAGCAATCACCCCCAGCATTTT. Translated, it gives CASRVDRGSNHPQHF.

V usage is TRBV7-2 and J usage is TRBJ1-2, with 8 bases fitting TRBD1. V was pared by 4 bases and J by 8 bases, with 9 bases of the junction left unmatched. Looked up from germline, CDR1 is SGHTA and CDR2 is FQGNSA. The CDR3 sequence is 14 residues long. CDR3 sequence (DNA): TGTGCCAGCAGCTCCTCTCAGGGGGCCAGCGGCTACACCTTC. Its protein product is CASSSSQGASGYTF.

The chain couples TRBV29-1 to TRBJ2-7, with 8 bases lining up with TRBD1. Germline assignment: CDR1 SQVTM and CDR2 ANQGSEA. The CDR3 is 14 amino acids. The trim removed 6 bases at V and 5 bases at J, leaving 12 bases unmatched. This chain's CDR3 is CSVDGQGSLDEQYF. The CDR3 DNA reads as TGCAGCGTGGATGGACAGGGTTCTTTGGACGAGCAGTACTTC.

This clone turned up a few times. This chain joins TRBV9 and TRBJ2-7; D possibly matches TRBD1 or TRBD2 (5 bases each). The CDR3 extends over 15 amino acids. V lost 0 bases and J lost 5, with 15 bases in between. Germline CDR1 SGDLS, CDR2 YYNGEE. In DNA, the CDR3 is TGTGCCAGCAGCGTAGGGGGCGGGCTCCCAGACGAGCAGTACTTC. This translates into CASSVGGGLPDEQYF.

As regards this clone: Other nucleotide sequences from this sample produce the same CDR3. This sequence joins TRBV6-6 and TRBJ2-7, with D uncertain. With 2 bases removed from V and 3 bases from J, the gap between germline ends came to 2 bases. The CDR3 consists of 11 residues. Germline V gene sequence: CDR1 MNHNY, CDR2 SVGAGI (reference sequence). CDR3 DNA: TGTGCCAGCAGTTACAACTACGAGCAGTACTTC. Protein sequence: CASSYNYEQYF.

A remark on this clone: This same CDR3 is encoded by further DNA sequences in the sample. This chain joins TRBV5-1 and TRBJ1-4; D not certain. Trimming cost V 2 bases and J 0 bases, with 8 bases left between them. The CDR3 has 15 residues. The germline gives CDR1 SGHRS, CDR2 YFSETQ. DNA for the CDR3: TGCGCCAGCAGCTTAAACTCTGCAACTAATGAAAAACTGTTTTTT. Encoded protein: CASSLNSATNEKLFF.

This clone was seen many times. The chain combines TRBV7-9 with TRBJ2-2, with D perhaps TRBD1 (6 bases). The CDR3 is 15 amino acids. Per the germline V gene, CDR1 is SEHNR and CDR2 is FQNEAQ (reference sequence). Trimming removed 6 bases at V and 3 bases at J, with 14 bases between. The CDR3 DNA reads TGTGCCAGCAGAGTAGGACAGTGGGACACCGGGGAGCTGTTTTTT. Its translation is CASRVGQWDTGELFF.

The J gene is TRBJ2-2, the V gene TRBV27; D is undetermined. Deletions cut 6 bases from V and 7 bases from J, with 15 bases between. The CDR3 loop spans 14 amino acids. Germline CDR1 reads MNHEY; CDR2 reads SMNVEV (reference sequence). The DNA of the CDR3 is TGTGCCAGCAGGACACGGACCTTCAACGGGGAGCTGTTTTTT. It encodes CASRTRTFNGELFF.

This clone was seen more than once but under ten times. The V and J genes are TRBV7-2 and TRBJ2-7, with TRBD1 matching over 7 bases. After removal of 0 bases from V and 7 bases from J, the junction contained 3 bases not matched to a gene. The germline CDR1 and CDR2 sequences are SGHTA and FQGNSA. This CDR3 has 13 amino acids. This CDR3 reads CASSLATGVEQYF. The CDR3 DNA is TGTGCCAGCAGCTTAGCAACAGGGGTAGAGCAGTACTTC.

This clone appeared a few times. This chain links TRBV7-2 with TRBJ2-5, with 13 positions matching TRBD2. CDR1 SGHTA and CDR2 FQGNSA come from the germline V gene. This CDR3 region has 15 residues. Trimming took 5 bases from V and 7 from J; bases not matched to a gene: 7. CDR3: CASSLTSGGALTQYF. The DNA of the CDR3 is TGTGCCAGCAGCCTCACTAGCGGGGGGGCGCTGACCCAGTACTTC.

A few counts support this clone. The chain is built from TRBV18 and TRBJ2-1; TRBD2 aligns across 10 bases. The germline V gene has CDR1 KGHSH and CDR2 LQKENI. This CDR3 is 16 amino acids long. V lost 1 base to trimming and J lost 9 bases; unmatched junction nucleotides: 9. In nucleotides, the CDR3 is TGTGCCAGCTCACCACTACTAGCGGGGACCATTCGTGAGCAGTTCTTC. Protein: CASSPLLAGTIREQFF.

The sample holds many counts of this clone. The CDR3 region has the DNA TGTGCCATCAGTGAGTCCGGGGGCTCGGGATTCGAGCAGTACTTC. It yields the protein CAISESGGSGFEQYF. The chain carries TRBV10-3 and TRBJ2-7; TRBD1 or TRBD2 may be the D gene (6 bases each). Germline V CDR1 and CDR2: ENHRY, SYGVKD. V dropped 0 bases and J dropped 6 bases, with 15 bases sitting between them. This CDR3 has 15 residues.

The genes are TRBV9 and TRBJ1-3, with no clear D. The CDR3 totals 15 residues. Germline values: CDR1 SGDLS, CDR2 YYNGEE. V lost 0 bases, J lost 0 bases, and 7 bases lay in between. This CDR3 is CASSVDEFSGNTIYF. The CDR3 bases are TGTGCCAGCAGCGTAGATGAGTTCTCTGGAAACACCATATATTTT.

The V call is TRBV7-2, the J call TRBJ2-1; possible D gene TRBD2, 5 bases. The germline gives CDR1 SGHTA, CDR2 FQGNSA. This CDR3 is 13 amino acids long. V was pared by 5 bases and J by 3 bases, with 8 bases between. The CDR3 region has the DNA TGTGCCAGCAGCAGAGGGTACTACAATGAGCAGTTCTTC. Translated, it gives CASSRGYYNEQFF.

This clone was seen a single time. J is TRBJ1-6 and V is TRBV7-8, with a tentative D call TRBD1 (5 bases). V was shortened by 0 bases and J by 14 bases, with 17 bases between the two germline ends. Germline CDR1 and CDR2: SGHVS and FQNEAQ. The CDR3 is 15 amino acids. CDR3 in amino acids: CASSLAAGTVGTLHF. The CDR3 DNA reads TGTGCCAGCAGCTTAGCGGCCGGGACGGTGGGGACCCTCCACTTT. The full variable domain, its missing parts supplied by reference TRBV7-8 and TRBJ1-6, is GAGVSQSPRYKVAKRGQDVALRCDPISGHVSLFWYQQALGQGPEFLTYFQNEAQLDKSGLPSDRFFAERPEGSVSTLKIQRTQQEDSAVYLCASSLAAGTVGTLHFGNGTRLTVT.

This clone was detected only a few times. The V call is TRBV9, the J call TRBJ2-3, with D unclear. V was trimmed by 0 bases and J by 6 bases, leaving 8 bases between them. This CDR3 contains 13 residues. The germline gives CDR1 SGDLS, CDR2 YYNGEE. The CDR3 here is CASSVGGRDTQYF. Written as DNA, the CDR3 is TGTGCCAGCAGCGTAGGTGGAAGGGATACGCAGTATTTT. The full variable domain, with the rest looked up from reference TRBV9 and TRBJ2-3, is DSGVTQTPKHLITATGQRVTLRCSPRSGDLSVYWYQQSLDQGLQFLIQYYNGEERAKGNILERFSAQQFPDLHSELNLSSLELGDSALYFCASSVGGRDTQYFGPGTRLTVL.